This T cell receptor beta chain comes out of a study of a mutant IDH1 vaccine in newly diagnosed glioma (dated by TCRdb to the early 2020s). Describing the broader study: Patients received eight vaccinations in weeks 1, 3, 5, 7, 11, 15, 19 and 23, corresponding to visits V03 through V10. In the chemotherapy-containing groups, vaccination started alongside temozolomide cycles, whereas in patients who had radiotherapy alone it started 4-6 weeks after radiotherapy. Peripheral blood samples were drawn at six visits, namely V03 (baseline), V05, V07, V10, V12 and V13. Longitudinal TCRB deep sequencing was done for some 26 treated patients, wherever samples were available for exploratory analyses. Before enrollment, patients had received standard therapy of radiotherapy alone, temozolomide alone, or radiochemotherapy with temozolomide; most received the combination. Of the roughly 34 treated patients, 62.5% were male and roughly 40% were female, and a mean age of roughly 40 years was recorded.

In regard to this clone: There is no known antigen for this receptor. There are no base qualities to consult, and no much larger clone falls within one base.

On the study overall, not on this receptor specifically: Pseudoprogression seemed to be unrelated to changes in the top peripheral T cell clonotypes found by TCRB sequencing. According to the authors, sample limitations meant that analyses of patient blood samples could not be reproduced. PBMC samples for TCRB deep sequencing were selected based on availability. Immune responses induced by the vaccine were seen in about 93% of patients across multiple MHC alleles.

The library came from the immunoSEQ multiplex PCR assay. Rearranged TCR beta chain sequences were amplified using the hsTCRB Kit according to the manufacturer's protocol. TCRB libraries were sequenced on an Illumina MiSeq. The original methods were these. The proprietary platform of the kit vendor was used for demultiplexing, trimming and gene mapping. TCRdb carries this immuneACCESS record with in-frame sequences only. Its versions omit some clonotypes, under half of them owing to an unresolved V gene in the studies checked, with the rest unexplained. V and J calls and clone size follow that table, whereas D and trimming were derived from the DNA. The sample yields about 41,000 clones; 78% were counted once. Approximately 6.8% of the sample comes from the top ten. Between the V and J ends, shortened by 6 bases and 3 bases respectively, the junction contains 12 bases. Based on the germline V gene, the CDR1 and CDR2 sequences are MDHEN and SYDVKM. Including the terminal cysteine and phenylalanine, the CDR3 comprises 14 residues. The kept DNA is CDR3 alone, 42 bases in frame from the first base.

The meaning of the sample's time point label: week 23, last vaccination. Every vaccine dose consisted of 300 ug of a 20-mer mutant IDH1 peptide in Montanide, administered subcutaneously together with topical imiquimod. All donors had newly diagnosed IDH1-mutant astrocytomas of WHO grade 3 or 4 that showed loss of nuclear ATRX. The samples were drawn from NOA16, a multicentre, single-arm, open-label phase I trial in Germany that tested a mutant IDH1 peptide vaccine in humans for the first time. The DNeasy Blood and Tissue Kit was used to extract genomic DNA from EDTA blood for TCRB sequencing. The sequence was obtained from a woman aged 40 to 49 with glioma. Some clones in this sample may be carry-over from other donors' samples. This specimen consisted of PBMCs, obtained from a glioma patient whose treatment included an IDH1 peptide vaccine. The receptor chain draws on TRBV28 and TRBJ1-3; the D gene remains uncertain. The DNA sequence is TGTGCCAGCAGAAATGACGGGCATGGAAACACCATATATTTT. It translates as CASRNDGHGNTIYF.